This record covers a single TCR beta chain. Measured with immunoSEQ multiplex PCR; TCRdb has only the in-frame clones, and not every one. Of about 98,000 clones listed, about nine tenths were seen once; the top ten hold 2% to 2.5%. This CDR3 region has 12 residues. This specimen comes from a study of preoperative IRX-2 immunotherapy in early breast cancer. Treatment reported: preoperative locoregional IRX-2 cytokine immunotherapy. Samples came from a phase Ib trial of preoperative locoregional IRX-2 cytokine immunotherapy. Sequenced material: tumor tissue, taken after IRX-2 immunotherapy. The receptor comes from a human donor with breast cancer. The J gene is TRBJ2-3, the V gene TRBV1; the table's D call of TRBD2 was not tested on the DNA. TRBV1 is recorded as a pseudogene. The CDR3 coding sequence is TGCACCAGCTACTTCATCACAGATACGCAGTATTTT. Translation gives CTSYFITDTQYF.